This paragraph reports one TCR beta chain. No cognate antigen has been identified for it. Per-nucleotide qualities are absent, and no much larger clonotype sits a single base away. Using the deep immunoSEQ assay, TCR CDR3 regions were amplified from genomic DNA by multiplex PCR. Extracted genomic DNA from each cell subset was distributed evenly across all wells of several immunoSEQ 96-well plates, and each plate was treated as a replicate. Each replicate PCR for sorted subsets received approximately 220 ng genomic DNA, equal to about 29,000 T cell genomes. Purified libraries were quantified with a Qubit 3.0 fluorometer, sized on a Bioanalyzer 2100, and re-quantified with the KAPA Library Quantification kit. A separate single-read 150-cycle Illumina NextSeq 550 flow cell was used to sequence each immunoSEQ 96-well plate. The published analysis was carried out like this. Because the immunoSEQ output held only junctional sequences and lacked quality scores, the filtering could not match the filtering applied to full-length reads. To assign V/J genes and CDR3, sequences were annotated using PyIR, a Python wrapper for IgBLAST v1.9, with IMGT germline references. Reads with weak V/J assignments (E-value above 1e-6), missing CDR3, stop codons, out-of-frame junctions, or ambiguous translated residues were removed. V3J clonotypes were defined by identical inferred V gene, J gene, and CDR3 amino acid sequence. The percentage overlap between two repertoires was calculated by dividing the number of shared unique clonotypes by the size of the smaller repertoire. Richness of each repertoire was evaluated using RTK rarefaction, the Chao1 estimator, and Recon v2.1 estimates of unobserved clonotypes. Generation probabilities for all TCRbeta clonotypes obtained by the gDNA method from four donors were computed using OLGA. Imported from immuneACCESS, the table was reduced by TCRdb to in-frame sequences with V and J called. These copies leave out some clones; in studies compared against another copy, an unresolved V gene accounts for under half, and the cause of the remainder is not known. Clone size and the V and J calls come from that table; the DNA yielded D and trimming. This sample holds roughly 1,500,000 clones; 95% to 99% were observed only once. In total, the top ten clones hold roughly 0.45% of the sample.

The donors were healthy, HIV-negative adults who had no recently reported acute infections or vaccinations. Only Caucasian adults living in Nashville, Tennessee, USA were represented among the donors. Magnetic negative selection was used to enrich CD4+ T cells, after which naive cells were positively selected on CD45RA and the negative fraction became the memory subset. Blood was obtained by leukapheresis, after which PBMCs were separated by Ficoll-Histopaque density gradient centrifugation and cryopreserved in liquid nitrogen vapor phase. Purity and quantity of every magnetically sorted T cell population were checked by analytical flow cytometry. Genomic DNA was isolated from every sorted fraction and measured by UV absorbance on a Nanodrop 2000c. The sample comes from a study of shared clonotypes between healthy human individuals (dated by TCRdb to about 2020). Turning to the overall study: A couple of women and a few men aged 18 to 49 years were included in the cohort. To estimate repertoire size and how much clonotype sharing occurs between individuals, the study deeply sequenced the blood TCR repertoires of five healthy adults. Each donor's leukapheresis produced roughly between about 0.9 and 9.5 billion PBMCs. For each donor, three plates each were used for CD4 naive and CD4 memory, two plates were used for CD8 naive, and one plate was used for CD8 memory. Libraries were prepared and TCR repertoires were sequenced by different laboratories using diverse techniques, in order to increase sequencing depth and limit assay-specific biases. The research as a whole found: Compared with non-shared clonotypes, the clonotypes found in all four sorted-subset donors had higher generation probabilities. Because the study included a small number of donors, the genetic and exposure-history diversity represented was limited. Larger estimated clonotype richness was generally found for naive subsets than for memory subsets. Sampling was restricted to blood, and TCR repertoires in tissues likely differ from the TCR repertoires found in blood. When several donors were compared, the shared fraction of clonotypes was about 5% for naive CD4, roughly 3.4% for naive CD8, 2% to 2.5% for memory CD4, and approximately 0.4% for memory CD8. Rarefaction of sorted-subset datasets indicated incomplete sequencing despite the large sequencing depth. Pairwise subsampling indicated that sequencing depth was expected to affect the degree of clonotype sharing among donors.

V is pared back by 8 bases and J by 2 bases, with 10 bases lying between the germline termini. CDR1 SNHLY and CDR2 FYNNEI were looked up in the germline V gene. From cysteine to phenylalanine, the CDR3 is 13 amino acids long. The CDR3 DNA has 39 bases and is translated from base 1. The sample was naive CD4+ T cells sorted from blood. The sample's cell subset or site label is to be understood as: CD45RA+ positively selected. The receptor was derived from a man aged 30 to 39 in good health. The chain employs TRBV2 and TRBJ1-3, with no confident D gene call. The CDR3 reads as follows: CASGRGPGNTIYF. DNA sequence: TGTGCCAGCGGAAGAGGACCTGGAAACACCATATATTTT.